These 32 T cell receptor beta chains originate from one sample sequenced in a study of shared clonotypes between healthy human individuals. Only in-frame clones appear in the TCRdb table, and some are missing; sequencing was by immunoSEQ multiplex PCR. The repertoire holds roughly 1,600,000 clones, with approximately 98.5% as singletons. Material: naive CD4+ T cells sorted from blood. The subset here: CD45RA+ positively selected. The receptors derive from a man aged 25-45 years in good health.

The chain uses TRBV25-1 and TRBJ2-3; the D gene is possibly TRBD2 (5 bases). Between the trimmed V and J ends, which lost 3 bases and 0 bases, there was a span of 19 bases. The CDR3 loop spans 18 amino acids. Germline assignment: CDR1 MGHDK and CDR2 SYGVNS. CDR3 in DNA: TGTGCCAGCAGTGACGGCGGGCAGCAATCAACTAGCACAGATACGCAGTATTTT. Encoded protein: CASSDGGQQSTSTDTQYF.

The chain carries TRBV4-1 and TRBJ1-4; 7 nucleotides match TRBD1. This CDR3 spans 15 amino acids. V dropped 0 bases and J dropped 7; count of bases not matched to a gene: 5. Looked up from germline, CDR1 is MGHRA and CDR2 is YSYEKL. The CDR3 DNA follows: TGCGCCAGCAGCCAAGACAGGGGGACCTTTGAAAAACTGTTTTTT. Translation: CASSQDRGTFEKLFF.

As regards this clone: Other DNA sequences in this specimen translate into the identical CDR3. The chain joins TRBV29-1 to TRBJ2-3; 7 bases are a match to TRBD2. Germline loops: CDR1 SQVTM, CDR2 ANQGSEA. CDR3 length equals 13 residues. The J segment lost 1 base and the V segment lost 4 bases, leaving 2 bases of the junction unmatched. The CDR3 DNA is TGCAGCGTTGTTGCGGGAGGCACAGATACGCAGTATTTT. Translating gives CSVVAGGTDTQYF.

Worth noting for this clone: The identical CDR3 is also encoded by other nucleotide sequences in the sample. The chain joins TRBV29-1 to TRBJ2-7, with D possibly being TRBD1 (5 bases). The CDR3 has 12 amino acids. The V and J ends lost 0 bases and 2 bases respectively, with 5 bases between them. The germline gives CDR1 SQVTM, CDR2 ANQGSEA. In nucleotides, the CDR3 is TGCAGCGTTGAAGACAGGGCCTACGAGCAGTACTTC. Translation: CSVEDRAYEQYF.

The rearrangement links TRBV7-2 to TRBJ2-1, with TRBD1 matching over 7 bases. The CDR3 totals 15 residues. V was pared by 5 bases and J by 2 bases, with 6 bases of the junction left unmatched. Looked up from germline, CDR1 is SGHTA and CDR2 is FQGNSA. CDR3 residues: CASSPGQITYNEQFF. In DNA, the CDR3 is TGTGCCAGCAGCCCGGGACAGATCACCTACAATGAGCAGTTCTTC.

CDR3 in amino acids: CASSVATFPGGLGELFF. As DNA, the CDR3 is TGTGCCAGCAGCGTAGCTACGTTTCCGGGAGGACTCGGGGAGCTGTTTTTT. This sequence joins TRBV9 and TRBJ2-2; 7 bases agree with TRBD2. Unmatched junction bases numbered 12, after V lost 0 bases and J lost 7 bases. This CDR3 is built from 17 residues. The germline gives CDR1 SGDLS, CDR2 YYNGEE.

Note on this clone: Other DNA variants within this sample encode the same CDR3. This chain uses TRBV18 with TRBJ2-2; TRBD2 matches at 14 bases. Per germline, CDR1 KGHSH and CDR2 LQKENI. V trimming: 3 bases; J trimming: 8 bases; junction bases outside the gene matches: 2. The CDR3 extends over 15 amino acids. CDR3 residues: CASSPGLAGAGELFF. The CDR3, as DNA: TGTGCCAGCTCACCGGGACTAGCGGGAGCGGGGGAGCTGTTTTTT.

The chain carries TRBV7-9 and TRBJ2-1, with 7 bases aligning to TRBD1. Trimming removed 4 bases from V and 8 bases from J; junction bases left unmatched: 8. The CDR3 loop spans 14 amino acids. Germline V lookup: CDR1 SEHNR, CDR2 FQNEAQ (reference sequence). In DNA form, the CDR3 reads TGTGCCAGCAGCTCCACAGGGGTGAGGGATGAGCAGTTCTTC. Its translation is CASSSTGVRDEQFF.

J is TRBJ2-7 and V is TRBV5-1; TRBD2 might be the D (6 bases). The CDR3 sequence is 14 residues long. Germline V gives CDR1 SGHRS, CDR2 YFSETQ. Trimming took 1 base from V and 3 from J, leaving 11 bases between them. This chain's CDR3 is CASSLSIGGYEQYF. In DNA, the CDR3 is TGCGCCAGCAGCTTGTCGATCGGGGGCTACGAGCAGTACTTC.

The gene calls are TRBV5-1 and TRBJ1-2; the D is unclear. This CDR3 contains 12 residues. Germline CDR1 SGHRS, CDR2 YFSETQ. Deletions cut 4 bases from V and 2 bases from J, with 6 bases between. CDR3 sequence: CASSAPNYGYTF. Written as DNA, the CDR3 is TGCGCCAGCAGCGCTCCAAACTATGGCTACACCTTC.

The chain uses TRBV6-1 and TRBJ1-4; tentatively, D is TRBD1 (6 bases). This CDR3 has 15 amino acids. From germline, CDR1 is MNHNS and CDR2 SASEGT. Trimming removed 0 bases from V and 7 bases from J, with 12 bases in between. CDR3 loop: CASSEAVQGGEKLFF. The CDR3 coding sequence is TGTGCCAGCAGTGAAGCGGTACAGGGAGGTGAAAAACTGTTTTTT.

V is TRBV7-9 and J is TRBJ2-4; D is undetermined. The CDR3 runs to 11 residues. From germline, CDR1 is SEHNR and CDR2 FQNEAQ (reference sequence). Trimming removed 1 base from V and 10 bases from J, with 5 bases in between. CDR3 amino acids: CASSLVTIQYF. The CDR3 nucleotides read TGTGCCAGCAGCTTAGTGACGATTCAGTACTTC. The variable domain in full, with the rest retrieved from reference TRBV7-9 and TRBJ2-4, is DTGVSQNPRHKITKRGQNVTFRCDPISEHNRLYWYRQTLGQGPEFLTYFQNEAQLEKSRLLSDRFSAERPKGSFSTLEIQRTEQGDSAMYLCASSLVTIQYFGAGTRLSVL.

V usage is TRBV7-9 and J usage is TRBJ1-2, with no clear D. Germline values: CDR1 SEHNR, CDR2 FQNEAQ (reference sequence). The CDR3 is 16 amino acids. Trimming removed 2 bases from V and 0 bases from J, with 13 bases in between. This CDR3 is CASSLSAGVANYGYTF. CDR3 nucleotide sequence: TGTGCCAGCAGCTTATCGGCTGGGGTCGCTAACTATGGCTACACCTTC. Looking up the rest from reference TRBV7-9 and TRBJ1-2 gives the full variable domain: DTGVSQNPRHKITKRGQNVTFRCDPISEHNRLYWYRQTLGQGPEFLTYFQNEAQLEKSRLLSDRFSAERPKGSFSTLEIQRTEQGDSAMYLCASSLSAGVANYGYTFGSGTRLTVV.

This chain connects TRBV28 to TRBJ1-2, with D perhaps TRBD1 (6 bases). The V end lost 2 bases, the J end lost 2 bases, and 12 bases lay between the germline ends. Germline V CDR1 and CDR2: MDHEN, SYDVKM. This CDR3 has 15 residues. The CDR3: CASSLPRGQNYGYTF. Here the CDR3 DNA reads TGTGCCAGCAGTTTACCCCGTGGACAGAACTATGGCTACACCTTC.

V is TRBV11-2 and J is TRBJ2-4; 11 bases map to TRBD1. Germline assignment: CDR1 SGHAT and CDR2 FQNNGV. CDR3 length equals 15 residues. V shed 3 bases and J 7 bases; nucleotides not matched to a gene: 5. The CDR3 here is CASSFMGQGVNIQYF. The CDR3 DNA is TGTGCCAGCAGCTTTATGGGACAGGGGGTGAACATTCAGTACTTC.

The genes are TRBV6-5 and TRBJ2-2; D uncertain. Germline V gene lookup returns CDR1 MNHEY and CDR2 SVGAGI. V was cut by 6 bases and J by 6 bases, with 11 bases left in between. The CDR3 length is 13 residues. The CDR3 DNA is TGTGCCAGCAGCCTATTTCAGTCCGGGGAGCTGTTTTTT. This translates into CASSLFQSGELFF.

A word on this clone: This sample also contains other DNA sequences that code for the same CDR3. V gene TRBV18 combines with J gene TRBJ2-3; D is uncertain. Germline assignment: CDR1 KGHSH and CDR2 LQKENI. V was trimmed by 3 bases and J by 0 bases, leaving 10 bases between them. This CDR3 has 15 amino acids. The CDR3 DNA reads TGTGCCAGCTCACCTTATCAAGGGAGCACAGATACGCAGTATTTT. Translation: CASSPYQGSTDTQYF.

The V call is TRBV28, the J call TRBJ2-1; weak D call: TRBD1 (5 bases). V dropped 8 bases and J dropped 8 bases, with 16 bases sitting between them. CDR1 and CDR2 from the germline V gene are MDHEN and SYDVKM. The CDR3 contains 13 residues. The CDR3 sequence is CASLAGYRDEQFF. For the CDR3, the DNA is TGTGCCAGCTTGGCAGGGTATAGGGATGAGCAGTTCTTC.

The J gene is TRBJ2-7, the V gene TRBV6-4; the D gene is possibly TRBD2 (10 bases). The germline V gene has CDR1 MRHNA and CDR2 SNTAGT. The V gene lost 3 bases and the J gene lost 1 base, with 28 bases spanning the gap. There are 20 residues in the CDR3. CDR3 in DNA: TGTGCCAGCAGTGAAATCCCGAGGACAGGGGTGACTAGCGGGTCCTACGAGCAGTACTTC. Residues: CASSEIPRTGVTSGSYEQYF.

The chain's CDR3 is CSVEGGGTGYEKLFF. CDR3 coding DNA: TGCAGCGTTGAAGGAGGTGGGACAGGGTATGAAAAACTGTTTTTT. The chain couples TRBV29-1 to TRBJ1-4; TRBD1 aligns across 9 bases. V shed 1 base and J 6 bases; nucleotides not matched to a gene: 6. The CDR3 extends over 15 amino acids. Germline CDR1 SQVTM, CDR2 ANQGSEA.

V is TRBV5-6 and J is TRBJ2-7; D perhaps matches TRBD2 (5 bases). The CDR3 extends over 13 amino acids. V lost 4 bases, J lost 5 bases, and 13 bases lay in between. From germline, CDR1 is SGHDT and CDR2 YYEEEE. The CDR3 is CASSRTEVHEQYF. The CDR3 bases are TGTGCCAGCAGCCGGACTGAGGTCCACGAGCAGTACTTC.

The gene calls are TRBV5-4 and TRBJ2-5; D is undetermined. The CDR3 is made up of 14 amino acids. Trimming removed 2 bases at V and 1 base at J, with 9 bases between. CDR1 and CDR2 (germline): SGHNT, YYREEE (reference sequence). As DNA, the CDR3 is TGTGCCAGCAGCTTAAAAACGACCCAAGAGACCCAGTACTTC. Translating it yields CASSLKTTQETQYF.

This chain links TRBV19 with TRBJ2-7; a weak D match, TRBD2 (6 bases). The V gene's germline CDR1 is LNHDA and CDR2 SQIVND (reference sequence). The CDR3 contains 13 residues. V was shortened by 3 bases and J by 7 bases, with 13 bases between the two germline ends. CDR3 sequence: CASSITGVGEQYF. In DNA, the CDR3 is TGTGCCAGTAGTATCACGGGAGTCGGGGAGCAGTACTTC.

The CDR3 DNA follows: TGTGCCATCAGGGAGGGGTTGGGGGGAACCTACGAGCAGTACTTC. Translation gives CAIREGLGGTYEQYF. This chain connects TRBV10-3 to TRBJ2-7; a weak D match, TRBD2 (6 bases). Between the trimmed V and J ends, which lost 6 bases and 2 bases, there was a span of 17 bases. CDR1 ENHRY and CDR2 SYGVKD come from the germline V gene. The CDR3 runs to 15 residues.

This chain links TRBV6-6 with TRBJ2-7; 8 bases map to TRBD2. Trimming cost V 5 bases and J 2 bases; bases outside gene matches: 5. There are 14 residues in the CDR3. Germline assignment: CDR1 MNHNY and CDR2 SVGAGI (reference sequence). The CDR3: CASSVGRAPYEQYF. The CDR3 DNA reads TGTGCCAGCAGTGTCGGGAGGGCCCCCTACGAGCAGTACTTC.

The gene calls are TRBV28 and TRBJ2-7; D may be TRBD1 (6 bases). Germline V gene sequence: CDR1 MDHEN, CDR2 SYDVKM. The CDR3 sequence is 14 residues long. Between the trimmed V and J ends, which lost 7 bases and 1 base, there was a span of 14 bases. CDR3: CASIPHRVSYEQYF. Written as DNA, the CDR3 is TGTGCCAGCATCCCCCACAGGGTTTCCTACGAGCAGTACTTC.

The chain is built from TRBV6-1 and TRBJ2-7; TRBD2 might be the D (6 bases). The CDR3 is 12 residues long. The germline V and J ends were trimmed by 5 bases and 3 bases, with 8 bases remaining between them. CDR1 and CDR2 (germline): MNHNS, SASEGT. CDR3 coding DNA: TGTGCCAGCAGTACGGACTACTACGAGCAGTACTTC. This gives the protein CASSTDYYEQYF.

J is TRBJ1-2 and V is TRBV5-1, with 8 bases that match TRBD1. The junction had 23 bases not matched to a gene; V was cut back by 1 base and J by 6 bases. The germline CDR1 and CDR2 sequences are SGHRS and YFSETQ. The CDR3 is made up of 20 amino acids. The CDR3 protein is CASSLRGYRQGTPPTDGYTF. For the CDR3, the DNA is TGCGCCAGCAGCTTGCGGGGGTACCGACAGGGGACCCCTCCGACGGATGGCTACACCTTC. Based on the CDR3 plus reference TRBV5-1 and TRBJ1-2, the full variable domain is KAGVTQTPRYLIKTRGQQVTLSCSPISGHRSVSWYQQTPGQGLQFLFEYFSETQRNKGNFPGRFSGRQFSNSRSEMNVSTLELGDSALYLCASSLRGYRQGTPPTDGYTFGSGTRLTVV.

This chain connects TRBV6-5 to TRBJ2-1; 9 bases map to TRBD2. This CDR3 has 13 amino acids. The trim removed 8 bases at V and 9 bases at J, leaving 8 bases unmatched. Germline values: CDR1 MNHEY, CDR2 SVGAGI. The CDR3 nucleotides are TGTGCCAGCCGAGGCGGGAGGGAGGGTGAGCAGTTCTTC. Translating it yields CASRGGREGEQFF.

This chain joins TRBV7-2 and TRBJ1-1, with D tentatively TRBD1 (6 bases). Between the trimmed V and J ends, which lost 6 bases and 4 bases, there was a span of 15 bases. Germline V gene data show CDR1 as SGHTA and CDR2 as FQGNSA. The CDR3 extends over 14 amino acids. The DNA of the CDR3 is TGTGCCAGCAGTCGTAACAGGGATCGCACTGAAGCTTTCTTT. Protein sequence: CASSRNRDRTEAFF.

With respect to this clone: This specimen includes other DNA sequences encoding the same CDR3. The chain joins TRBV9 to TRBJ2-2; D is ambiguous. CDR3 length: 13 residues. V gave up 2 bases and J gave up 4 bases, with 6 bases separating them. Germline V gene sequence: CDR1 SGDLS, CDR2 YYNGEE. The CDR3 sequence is CASSVQVTGELFF. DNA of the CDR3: TGTGCCAGCAGCGTGCAGGTCACCGGGGAGCTGTTTTTT.

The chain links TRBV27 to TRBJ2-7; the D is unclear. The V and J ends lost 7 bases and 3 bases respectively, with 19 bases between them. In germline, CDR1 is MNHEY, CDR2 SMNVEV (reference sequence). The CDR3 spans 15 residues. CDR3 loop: CASKKLSQDVYEQYF. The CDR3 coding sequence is TGTGCCAGCAAGAAGCTCTCGCAGGACGTCTACGAGCAGTACTTC.